This T cell receptor beta chain was sequenced for a study of blood T cells in healthy people across ages. A second 7 to 11 cycle PCR used barcoded and J-beta primers. In TCRdb, the 5' RACE reads were re-called with MiXCR into one record per CDR3 protein. The sample consists of about 1.4 million distinct CDR3 sequences, approximately 59% of them appearing once. This CDR3 comprises 13 residues. The V and J ends lost 4 bases and 6 bases respectively, with 12 bases between them. The germline V gene encodes CDR1 LGHDT and CDR2 YNNKEL (reference sequence). This chain connects TRBV3-1 to TRBJ1-1; D ambiguous. The sample was blood. This TCR was sampled from a man between 18 and 29 years old in good health. This CDR3 reads CASSLRLHPEAFF. The CDR3 region has the DNA TGTGCCAGCAGCCTTCGCCTTCACCCTGAAGCTTTCTTT.